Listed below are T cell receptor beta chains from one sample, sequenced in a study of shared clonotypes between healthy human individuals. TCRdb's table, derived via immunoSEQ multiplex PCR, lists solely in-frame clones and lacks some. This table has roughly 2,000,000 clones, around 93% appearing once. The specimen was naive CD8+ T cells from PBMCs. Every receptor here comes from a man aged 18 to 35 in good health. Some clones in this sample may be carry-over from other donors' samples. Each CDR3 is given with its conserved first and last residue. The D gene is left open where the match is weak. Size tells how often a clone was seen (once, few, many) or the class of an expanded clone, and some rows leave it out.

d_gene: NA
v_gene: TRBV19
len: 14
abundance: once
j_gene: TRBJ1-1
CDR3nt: TGTGCCAGTACCCCCCGGATCCTGAACACTGAAGCTTTCTTT
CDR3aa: CASTPRILNTEAFF

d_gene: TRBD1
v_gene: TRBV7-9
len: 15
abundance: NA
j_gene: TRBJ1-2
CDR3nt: TGTGCCAGCAGCTCTGGGGGACAGAGCGTTCCAGGCTACACCTTC
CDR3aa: CASSSGGQSVPGYTF

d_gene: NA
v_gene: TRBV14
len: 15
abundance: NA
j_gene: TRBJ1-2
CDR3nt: TGTGCCAGCAGCCAAGTTTTTGGAGACAACTATGGCTACACCTTC
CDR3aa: CASSQVFGDNYGYTF

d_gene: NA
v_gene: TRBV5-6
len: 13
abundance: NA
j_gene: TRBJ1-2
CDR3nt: TGTGCCAGCAGCTCTAGGGGGGACTATGGCTACACCTTC
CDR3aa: CASSSRGDYGYTF

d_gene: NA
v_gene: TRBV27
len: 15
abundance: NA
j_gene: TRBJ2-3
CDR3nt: TGTGCCAGCAGTCGGTGGCAGGGGTTAACGGATACGCAGTATTTT
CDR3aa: CASSRWQGLTDTQYF

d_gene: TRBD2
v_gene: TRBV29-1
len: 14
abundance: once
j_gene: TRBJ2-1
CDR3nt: TGCAGCGTTGTCGGCGGGAGATCCTACAATGAGCAGTTCTTC
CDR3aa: CSVVGGRSYNEQFF

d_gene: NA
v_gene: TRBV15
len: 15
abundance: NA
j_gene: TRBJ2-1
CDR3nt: TGTGCCACCAGCAGGGGGCGGGGGCTTGGCAATGAGCAGTTCTTC
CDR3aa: CATSRGRGLGNEQFF

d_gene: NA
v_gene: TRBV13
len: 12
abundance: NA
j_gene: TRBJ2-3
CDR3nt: TGTGCCAGCAGCTCCGGGACGGATACGCAGTATTTT
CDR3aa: CASSSGTDTQYF

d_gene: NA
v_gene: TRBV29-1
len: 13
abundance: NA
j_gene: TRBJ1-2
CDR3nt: TGCAGCGTTCCGCCTAGGGGTAACTATGGCTACACCTTC
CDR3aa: CSVPPRGNYGYTF

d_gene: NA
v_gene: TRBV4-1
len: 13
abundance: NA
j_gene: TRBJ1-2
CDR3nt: TGCGCCAGCAGCCAAGAAGGGAGCTATGGCTACACCTTC
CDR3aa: CASSQEGSYGYTF

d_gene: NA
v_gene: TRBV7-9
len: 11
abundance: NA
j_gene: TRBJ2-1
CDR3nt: TGTGCCAGCAGCTTCCCGAATGAGCAGTTCTTC
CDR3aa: CASSFPNEQFF

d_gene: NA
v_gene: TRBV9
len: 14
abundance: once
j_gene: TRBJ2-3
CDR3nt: TGTGCCAGCAGCGTAGATGGAGACTCAGATACGCAGTATTTT
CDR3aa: CASSVDGDSDTQYF

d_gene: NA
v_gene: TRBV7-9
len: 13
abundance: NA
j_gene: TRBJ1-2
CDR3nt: TGTGCCAGCAGCCCACACGGAAACTATGGCTACACCTTC
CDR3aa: CASSPHGNYGYTF

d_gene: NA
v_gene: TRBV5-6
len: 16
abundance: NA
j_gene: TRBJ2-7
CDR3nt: TGTGCCAGCAGCTTGGGGGGCGGGGTACGTAGGTACGAGCAGTACTTC
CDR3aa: CASSLGGGVRRYEQYF

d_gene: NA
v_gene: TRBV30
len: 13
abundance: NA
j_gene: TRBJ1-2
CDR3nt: TGTGCCTGGAGTCGGAAGACGTTCTATGGCTACACCTTC
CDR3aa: CAWSRKTFYGYTF

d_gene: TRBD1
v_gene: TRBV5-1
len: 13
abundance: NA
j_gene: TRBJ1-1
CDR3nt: TGCGCCAGCGGACAAGGGGGCTGGACTGAAGCTTTCTTT
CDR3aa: CASGQGGWTEAFF

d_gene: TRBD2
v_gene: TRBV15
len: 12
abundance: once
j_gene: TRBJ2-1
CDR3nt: TGTGCCACCAGTTACGCGGGAGATGAGCAGTTCTTC
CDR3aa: CATSYAGDEQFF

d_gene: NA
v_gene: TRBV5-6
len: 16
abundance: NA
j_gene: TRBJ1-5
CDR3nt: TGTGCCAGCAGCTTGGTCCTTCCCCCTAGCAATCAGCCCCAGCATTTT
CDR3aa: CASSLVLPPSNQPQHF

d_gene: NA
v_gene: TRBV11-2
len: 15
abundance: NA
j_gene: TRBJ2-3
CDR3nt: TGTGCCAGCAGCTTAACTACCGTCCGCACAGATACGCAGTATTTT
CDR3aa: CASSLTTVRTDTQYF

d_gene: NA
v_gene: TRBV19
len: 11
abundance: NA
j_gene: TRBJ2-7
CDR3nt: TGTGCCAGTAGTACCGGTCTCGAGCAGTACTTC
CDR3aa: CASSTGLEQYF

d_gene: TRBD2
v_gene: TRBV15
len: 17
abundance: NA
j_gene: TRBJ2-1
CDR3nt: TGTGCCACCAGCAGAGATGGGGAGGGAAGCTCCTACAATGAGCAGTTCTTC
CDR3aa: CATSRDGEGSSYNEQFF

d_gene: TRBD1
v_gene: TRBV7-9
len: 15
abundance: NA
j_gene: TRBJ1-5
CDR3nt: TGTGCCAGCAGCGAGACGACAGGGTCAAATCAGCCCCAGCATTTT
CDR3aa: CASSETTGSNQPQHF

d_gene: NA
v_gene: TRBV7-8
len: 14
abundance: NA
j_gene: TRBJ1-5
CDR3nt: TGTGCCAGCAGCTTAGACCAGAGCAATCAGCCCCAGCATTTT
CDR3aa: CASSLDQSNQPQHF

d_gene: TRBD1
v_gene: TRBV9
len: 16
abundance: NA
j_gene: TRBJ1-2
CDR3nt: TGTGCCAGCAGCGTAGCTTTGGGGGGACAGGGTTGGGGCTACACCTTC
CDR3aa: CASSVALGGQGWGYTF

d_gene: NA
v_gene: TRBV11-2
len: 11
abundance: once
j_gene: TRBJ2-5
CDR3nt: TGTGCCAGCAGCCACCTGACGACCCAGTACTTC
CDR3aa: CASSHLTTQYF

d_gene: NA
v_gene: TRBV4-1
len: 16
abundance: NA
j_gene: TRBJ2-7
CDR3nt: TGCGCCAGCAGCCACCACAGGGAGACCCCCTCCTACGAGCAGTACTTC
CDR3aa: CASSHHRETPSYEQYF

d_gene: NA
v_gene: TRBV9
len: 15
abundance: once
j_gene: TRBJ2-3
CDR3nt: TGTGCCAGCAGCGTAAGCAGGACTCCCCGAGATACGCAGTATTTT
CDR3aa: CASSVSRTPRDTQYF

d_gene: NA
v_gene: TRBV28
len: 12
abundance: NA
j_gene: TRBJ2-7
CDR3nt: TGTGCCAGCAGTTCGGAAAACTTTGAGCAGTACTTC
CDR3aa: CASSSENFEQYF

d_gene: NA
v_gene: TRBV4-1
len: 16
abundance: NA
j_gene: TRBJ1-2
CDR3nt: TGCGCCAGCAGCCAAGAGGATGGCGGGGGGAACTATGGCTACACCTTC
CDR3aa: CASSQEDGGGNYGYTF

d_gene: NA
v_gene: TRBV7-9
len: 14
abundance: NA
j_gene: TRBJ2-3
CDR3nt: TGTGCCAGCAGCTTGTTCCAAGCAGAAGATACGCAGTATTTT
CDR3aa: CASSLFQAEDTQYF

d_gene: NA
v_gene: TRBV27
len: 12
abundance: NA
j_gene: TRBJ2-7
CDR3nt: TGTGCCAGCAGCAGGGACCTCTACGAGCAGTACTTC
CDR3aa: CASSRDLYEQYF

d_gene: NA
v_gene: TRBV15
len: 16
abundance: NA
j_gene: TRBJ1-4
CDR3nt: TGTGCCACCAGCGCCGTCGAGGATGCAACTAATGAAAAACTGTTTTTT
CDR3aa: CATSAVEDATNEKLFF

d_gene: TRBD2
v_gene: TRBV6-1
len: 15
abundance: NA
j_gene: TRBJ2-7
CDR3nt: TGTGCCAGCAGTGTCCGGCGGGGGAGCTCCTACGAGCAGTACTTC
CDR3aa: CASSVRRGSSYEQYF

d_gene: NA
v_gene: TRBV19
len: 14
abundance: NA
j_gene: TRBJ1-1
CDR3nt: TGTGCCAGTAGTGCCTCAGGGTTGGGAACTGAAGCTTTCTTT
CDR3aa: CASSASGLGTEAFF

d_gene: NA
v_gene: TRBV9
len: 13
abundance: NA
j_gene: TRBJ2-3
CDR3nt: TGTGCCAGCAAAAGGTGGGACACAGATACGCAGTATTTT
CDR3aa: CASKRWDTDTQYF

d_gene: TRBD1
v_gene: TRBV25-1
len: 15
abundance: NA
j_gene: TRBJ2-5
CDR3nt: TGTGCCAGCAGTGAATGGACAGGGCCCAAAGAGACCCAGTACTTC
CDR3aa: CASSEWTGPKETQYF

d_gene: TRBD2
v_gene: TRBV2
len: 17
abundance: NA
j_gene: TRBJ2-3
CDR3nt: TGTGCCAGCAGTGAATGGGGTCTAGCGGGATTCACAGATACGCAGTATTTT
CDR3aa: CASSEWGLAGFTDTQYF

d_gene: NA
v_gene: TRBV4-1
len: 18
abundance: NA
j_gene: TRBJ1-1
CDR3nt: TGCGCCAGCAGCCAAGATCGCCAGCCGAAGGGCGTGAACACTGAAGCTTTCTTT
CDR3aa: CASSQDRQPKGVNTEAFF

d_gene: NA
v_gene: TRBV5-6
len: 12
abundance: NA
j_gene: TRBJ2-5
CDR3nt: TGTGCCAGCAGCTTCGAGGAAGAGACCCAGTACTTC
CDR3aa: CASSFEEETQYF

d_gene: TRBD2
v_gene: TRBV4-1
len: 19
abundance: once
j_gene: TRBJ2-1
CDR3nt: TGCGCCAGCAGCCAAGAGCGGATGGGACTAGCGGGGGTCTACAATGAGCAGTTCTTC
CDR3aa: CASSQERMGLAGVYNEQFF

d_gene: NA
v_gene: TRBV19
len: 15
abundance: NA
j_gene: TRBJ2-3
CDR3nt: TGTGCCAGTAGTAGGGGCCCTCCGGGGACAGATACGCAGTATTTT
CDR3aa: CASSRGPPGTDTQYF

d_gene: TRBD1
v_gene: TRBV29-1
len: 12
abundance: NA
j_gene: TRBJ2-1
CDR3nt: TGCAGCGTTGAAGAAGCGGACAGGGAGATGTTCTTC
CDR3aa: CSVEEADREMFF

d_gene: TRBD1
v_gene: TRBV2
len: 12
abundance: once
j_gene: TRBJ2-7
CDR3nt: TGTGCCAGCAGGGGGACAGGCTACGAGCAGTACTTC
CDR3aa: CASRGTGYEQYF

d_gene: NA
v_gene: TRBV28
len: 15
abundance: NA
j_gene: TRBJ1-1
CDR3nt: TGTGCCAGCAGCCCGATAGGGGTTGGGAACACTGAAGCTTTCTTT
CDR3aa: CASSPIGVGNTEAFF

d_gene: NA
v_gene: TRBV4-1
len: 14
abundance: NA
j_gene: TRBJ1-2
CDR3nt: TGCGCCAGCAGCCAAGATGTGGACCCCTATGGCTACACCTTC
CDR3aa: CASSQDVDPYGYTF

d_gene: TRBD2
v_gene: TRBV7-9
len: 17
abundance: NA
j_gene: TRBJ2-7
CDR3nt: TGTGCCAGCAGTCCATACGGACTAGCGGGAGGTGACTACGAGCAGTACTTC
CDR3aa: CASSPYGLAGGDYEQYF